Below, one TCR beta chain is given with its context. Antigen unknown. This sample stems from a study of cytomegalovirus exposure and HLA in healthy donors. As for the study in general: Out of 170 million or so T cells, an earlier analysis found fewer than 140 million unique TCR beta sequences in total. Study-wide results and limits: Sequencing likely produced, as an artifact, a cluster of highly shared sequence variants.

Germline V gene lookup returns CDR1 SEHNR and CDR2 FQNEAQ (reference sequence). The V end lost 5 bases, the J end lost 0 bases, and 7 bases lay between the germline ends. The CDR3 has 13 residues. The PCR had 60 Vbeta and 13 Jbeta primers. The assay was immunoSEQ multiplex PCR, and TCRdb's table has in-frame clones only and misses some. In the table there are 60,000 to 80,000 clones, approximately 79% of which are singletons. The chain combines TRBV7-9 with TRBJ1-1; D is unclear. Sequenced sample: PBMCs. The source of this sequence is a woman in her 30s in good health and CMV-seronegative. CDR3 sequence (DNA): TGTGCCAGCAGCCAAACAGTGAACACTGAAGCTTTCTTT. Its protein is CASSQTVNTEAFF.